The source of this T cell receptor beta chain is a study of response to subunit inactivated influenza vaccine. TCRdb reprocessed the RT-PCR reads via MiXCR and lists one record per CDR3 protein. The data hold hundreds of thousands of distinct CDR3 sequences, with about 10% observed a single time. This CDR3 contains 15 residues. V gave up 6 bases and J gave up 2 bases; unmatched junction bases: 8. This same sample was also part of a study on T cells expressing NK-cell markers. As that report states: Template switching by 5'RACE with UMIs generated the TCR beta cDNA. Investigators obtained TCR beta repertoires from sorted CD3+CD56+NKG2C+, CD3+CD56+NKG2C- and CD3+CD56-NKG2C+ T cells. Seven HCMV-seropositive donors and one seronegative donor made up the eight sequenced donors. The study found dominant NKG2C+ clonotypes at about 1.0-7.5% of CD8+ T cells in about six donors. These clonotypes also led the CD3+CD56-NKG2C+ fraction in four donors.

This clonotype originated in a man in his forties or fifties who received an inactivated influenza vaccine. Sequenced here: PBMCs from blood, sampled on the day of vaccination. V and J are TRBV12-3 or TRBV12-4 and TRBJ2-5; TRBD1 matches 8 bases. CDR3 protein: CASSSWTGKQETQYF. The CDR3, as DNA: TGTGCCAGCAGCTCCTGGACAGGGAAACAAGAGACCCAGTACTTC.